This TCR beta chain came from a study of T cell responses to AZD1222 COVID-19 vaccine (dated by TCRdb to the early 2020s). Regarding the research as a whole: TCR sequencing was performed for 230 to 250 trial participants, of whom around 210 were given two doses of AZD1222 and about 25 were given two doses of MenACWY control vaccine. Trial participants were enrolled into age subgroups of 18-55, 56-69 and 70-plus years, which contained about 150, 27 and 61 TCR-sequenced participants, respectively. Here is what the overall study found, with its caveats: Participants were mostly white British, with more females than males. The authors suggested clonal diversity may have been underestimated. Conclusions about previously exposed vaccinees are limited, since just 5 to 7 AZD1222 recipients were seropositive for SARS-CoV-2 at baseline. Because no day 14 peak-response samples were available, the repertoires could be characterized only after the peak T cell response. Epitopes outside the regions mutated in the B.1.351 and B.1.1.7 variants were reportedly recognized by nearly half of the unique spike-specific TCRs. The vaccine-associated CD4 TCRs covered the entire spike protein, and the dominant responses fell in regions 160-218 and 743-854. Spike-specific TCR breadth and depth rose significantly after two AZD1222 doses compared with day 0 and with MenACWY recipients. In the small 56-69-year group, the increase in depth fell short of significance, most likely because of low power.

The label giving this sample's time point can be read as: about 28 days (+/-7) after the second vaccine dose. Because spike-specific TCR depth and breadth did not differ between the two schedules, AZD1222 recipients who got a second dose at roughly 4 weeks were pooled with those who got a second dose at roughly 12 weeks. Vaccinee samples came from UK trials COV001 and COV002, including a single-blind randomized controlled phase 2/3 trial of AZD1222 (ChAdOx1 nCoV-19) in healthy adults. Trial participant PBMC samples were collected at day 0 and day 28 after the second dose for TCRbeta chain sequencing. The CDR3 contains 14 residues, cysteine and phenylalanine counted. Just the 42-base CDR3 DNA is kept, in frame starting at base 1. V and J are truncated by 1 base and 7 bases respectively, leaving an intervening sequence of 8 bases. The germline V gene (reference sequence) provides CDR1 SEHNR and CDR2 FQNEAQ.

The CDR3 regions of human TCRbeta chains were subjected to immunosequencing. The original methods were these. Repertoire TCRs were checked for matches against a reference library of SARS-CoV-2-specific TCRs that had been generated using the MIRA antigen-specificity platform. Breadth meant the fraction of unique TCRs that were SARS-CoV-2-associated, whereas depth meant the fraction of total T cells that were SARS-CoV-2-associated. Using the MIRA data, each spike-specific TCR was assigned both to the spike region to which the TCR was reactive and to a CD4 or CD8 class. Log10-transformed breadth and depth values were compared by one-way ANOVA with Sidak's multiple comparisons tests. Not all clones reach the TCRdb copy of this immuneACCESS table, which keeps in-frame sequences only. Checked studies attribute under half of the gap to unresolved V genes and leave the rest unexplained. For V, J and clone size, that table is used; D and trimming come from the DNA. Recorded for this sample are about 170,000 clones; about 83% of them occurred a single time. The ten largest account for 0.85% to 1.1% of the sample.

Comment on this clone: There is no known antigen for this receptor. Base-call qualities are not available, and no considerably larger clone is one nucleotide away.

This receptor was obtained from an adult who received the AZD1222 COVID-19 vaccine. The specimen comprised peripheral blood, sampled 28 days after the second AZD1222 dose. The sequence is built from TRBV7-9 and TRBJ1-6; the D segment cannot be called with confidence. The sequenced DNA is TGTGCCAGCAGCTTAGGAAGAGGCAATTCACCCCTCCACTTT. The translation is CASSLGRGNSPLHF. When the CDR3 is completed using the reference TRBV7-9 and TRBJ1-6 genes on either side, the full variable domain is DTGVSQNPRHKITKRGQNVTFRCDPISEHNRLYWYRQTLGQGPEFLTYFQNEAQLEKSRLLSDRFSAERPKGSFSTLEIQRTEQGDSAMYLCASSLGRGNSPLHFGNGTRLTVT.